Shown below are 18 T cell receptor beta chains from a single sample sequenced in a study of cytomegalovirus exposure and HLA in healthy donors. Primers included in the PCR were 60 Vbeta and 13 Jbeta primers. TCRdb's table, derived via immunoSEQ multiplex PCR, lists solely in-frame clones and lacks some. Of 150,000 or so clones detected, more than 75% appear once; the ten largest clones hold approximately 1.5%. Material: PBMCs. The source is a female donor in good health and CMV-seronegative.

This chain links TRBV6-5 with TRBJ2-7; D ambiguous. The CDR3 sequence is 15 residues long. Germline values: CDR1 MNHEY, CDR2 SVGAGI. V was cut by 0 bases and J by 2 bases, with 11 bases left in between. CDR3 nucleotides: TGTGCCAGCAGTTACTCGACCCAGGCTCCCTACGAGCAGTACTTC. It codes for CASSYSTQAPYEQYF.

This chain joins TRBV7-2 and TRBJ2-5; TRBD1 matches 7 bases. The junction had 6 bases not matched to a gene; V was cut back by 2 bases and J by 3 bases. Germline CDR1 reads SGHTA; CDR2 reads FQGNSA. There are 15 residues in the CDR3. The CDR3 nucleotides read TGTGCCAGCAGCTTACCACCAGGGGGAGAAGAGACCCAGTACTTC. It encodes CASSLPPGGEETQYF.

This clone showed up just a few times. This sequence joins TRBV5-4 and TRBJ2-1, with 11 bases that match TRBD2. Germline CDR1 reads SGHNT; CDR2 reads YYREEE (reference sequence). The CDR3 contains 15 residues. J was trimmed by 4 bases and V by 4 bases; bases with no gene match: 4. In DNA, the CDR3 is TGTGCCAGCAGCGCGACTAGCGGGATGTACAATGAGCAGTTCTTC. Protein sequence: CASSATSGMYNEQFF.

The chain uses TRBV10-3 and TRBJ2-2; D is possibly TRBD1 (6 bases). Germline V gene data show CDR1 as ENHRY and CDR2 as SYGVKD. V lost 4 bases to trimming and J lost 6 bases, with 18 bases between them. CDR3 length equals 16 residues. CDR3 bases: TGTGCCATCAGTGTTCTGCAGGGGAGAGGGTCCGGGGAGCTGTTTTTT. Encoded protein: CAISVLQGRGSGELFF.

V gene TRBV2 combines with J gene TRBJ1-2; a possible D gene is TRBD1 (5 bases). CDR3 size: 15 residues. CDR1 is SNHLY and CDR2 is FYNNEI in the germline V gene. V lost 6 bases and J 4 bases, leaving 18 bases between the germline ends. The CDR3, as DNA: TGTGCCAGCAGGGGGGTTCGAGGGAGGGGCTATGGCTACACCTTC. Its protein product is CASRGVRGRGYGYTF.

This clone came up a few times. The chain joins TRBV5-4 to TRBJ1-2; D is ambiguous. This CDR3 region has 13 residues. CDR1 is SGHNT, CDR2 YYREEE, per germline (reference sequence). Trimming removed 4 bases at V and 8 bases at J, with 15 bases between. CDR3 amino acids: CASSPWRVRGYTF. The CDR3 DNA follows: TGTGCCAGCAGCCCCTGGAGGGTACGGGGCTACACCTTC.

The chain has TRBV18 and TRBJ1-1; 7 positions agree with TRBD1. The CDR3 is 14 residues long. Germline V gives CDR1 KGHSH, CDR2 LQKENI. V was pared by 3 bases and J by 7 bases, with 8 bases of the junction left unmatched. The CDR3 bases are TGTGCCAGCTCACCCCAGACAGGGAGTGTTGAAGCTTTCTTT. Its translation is CASSPQTGSVEAFF.

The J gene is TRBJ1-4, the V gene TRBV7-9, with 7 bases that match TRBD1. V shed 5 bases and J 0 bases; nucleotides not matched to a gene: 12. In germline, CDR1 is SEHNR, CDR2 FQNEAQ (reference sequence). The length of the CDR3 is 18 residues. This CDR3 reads CASSGSGTEHSTNEKLFF. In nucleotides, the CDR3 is TGTGCCAGCAGCGGATCCGGGACAGAACATTCAACTAATGAAAAACTGTTTTTT.

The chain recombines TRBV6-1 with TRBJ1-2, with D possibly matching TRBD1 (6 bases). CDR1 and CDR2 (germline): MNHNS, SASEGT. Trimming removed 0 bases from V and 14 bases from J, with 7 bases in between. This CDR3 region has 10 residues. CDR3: CASSEAQGTF. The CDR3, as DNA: TGTGCCAGCAGTGAAGCACAGGGTACCTTC.

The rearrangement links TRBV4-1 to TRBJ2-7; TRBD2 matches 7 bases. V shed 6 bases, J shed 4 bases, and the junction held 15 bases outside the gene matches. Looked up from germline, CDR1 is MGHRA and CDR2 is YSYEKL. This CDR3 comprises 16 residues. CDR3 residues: CASSESVGSSGYEQYF. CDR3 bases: TGCGCCAGCAGTGAAAGCGTTGGTTCTAGCGGTTACGAGCAGTACTTC.

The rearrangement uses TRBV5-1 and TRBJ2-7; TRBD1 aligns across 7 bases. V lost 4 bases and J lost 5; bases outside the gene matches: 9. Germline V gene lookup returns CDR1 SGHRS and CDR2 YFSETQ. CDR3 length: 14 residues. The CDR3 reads CASSTGQAEDEQYF. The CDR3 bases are TGCGCCAGCAGCACCGGACAGGCGGAAGACGAGCAGTACTTC.

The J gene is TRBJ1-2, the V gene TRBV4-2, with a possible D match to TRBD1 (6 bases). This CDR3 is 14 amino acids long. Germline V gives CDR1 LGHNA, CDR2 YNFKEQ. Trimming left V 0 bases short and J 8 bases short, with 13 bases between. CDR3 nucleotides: TGTGCCAGCAGCCAAGACGGGGGGCCCGGCGGCTACACCTTC. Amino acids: CASSQDGGPGGYTF.

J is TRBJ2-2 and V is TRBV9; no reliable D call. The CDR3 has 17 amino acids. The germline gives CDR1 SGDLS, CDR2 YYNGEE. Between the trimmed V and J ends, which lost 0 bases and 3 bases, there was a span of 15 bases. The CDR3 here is CASSVVISPFDTGELFF. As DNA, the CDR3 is TGTGCCAGCAGCGTAGTAATTAGCCCCTTCGACACCGGGGAGCTGTTTTTT.

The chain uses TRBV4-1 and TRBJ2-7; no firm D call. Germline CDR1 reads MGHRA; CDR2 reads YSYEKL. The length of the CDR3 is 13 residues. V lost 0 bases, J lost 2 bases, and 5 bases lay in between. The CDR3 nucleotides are TGCGCCAGCAGCCAAGAGGCCCCCTACGAGCAGTACTTC. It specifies CASSQEAPYEQYF.

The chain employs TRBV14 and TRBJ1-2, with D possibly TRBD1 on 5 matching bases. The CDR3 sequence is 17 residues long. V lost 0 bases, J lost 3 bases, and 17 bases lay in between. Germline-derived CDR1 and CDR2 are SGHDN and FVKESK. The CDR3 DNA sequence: TGTGCCAGCAGCCAAGATTTGGGCAGGGCAATGGACTATGGCTACACCTTC. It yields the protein CASSQDLGRAMDYGYTF.

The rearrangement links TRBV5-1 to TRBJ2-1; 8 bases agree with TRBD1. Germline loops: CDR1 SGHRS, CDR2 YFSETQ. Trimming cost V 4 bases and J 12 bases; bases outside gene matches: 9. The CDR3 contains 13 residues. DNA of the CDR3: TGCGCCAGCAGCACGGGGGCAGGGGGCGGGCAGTTCTTC. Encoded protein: CASSTGAGGGQFF.

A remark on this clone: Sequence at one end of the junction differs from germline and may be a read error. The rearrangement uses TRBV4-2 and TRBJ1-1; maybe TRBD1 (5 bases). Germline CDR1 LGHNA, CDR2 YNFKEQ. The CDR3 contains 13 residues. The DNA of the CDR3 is TGTGCCAGCAGCCAAGATCTCGGCAGGGAGGCACTCTTT. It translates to CASSQDLGREALF.

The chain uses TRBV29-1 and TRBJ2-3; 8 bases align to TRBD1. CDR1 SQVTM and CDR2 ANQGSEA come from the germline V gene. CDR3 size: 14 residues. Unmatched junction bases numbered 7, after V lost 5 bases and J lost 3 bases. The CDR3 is CSVPRDRTTDTQYF. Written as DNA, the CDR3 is TGCAGCGTTCCGCGGGACAGGACGACAGATACGCAGTATTTT.